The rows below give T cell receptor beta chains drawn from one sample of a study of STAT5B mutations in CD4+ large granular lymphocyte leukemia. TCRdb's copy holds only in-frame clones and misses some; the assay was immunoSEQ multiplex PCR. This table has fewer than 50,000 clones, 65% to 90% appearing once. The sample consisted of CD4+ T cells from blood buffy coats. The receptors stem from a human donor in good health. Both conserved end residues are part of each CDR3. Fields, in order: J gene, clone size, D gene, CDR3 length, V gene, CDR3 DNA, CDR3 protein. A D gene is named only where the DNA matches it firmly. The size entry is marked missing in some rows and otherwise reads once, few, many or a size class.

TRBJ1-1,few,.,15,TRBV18,TGTGCCAGCTGGAAGGGGGGGGTTCGGAACACTGAAGCTTTCTTT,CASWKGGVRNTEAFF
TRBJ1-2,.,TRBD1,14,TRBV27,TGTGCCAGCAGGCGGACAGGGGAAAGCTATGGCTACACCTTC,CASRRTGESYGYTF
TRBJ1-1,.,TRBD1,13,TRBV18,TGTGCCAGCTCATCAGGGACAGGGTCTGAAGCTTTCTTT,CASSSGTGSEAFF
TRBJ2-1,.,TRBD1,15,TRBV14,TGTGCCAGCAGCAACGGACAGGGGATGGGGAATGAGCAGTTCTTC,CASSNGQGMGNEQFF
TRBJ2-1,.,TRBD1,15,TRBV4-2,TGTGCCAGCAGCCAAAGACAGGGGGCCTACAATGAGCAGTTCTTC,CASSQRQGAYNEQFF
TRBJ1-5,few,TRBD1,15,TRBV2,TGTGCCAGCAGGGGGACAGGGGTAGGGAATCAGCCCCAGCATTTT,CASRGTGVGNQPQHF
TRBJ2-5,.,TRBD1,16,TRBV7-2,TGTGCCAGCACCCCCCGACAGGGGGCCCGTCAAGAGACCCAGTACTTC,CASTPRQGARQETQYF
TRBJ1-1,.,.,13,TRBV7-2,TGTGCCAGCAGCTTGGCCGGGAATCCGGGTGCTTTCTTT,CASSLAGNPGAFF
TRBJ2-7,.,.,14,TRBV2,TGTGCCAGCAGTGTGGACAGCGGTCCCTACGAGCAGTACTTC,CASSVDSGPYEQYF
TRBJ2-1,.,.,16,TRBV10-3,TGTGCCATCAGTGAGGATGAAGCGGGCGGAGGCAATGAGCAGTTCTTC,CAISEDEAGGGNEQFF
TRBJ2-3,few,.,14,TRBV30,TGTGCCTGGAGGGGGACGTCAAGCACAGATACGCAGTATTTT,CAWRGTSSTDTQYF
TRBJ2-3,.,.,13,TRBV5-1,TGCGCCAGCAGCTGGGGGACTTTAGATACGCAGTATTTT,CASSWGTLDTQYF
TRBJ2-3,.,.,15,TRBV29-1,TGCAGCGTTGAAGAGACAGGATCTAGCACAGATACGCAGTATTTT,CSVEETGSSTDTQYF
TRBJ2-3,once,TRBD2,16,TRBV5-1,TGCGCCAGCAGCTTAGGACTAGCGGGAGGCACAGATACGCAGTATTTT,CASSLGLAGGTDTQYF
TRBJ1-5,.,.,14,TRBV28,TGTGCCAGCAGTCTAGTCCTAAGCAATCAGCCCCAGCATTTT,CASSLVLSNQPQHF
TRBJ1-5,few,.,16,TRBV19,TGTGCCAGTAGTATAGGGCGGACAAGGGGAAATCAGCCCCAGCATTTT,CASSIGRTRGNQPQHF
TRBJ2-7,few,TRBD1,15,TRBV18,TGTGCCAGCTCACCCCAACAGGGGGCTGCCTACGAGCAGTACTTC,CASSPQQGAAYEQYF
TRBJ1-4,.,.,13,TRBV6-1,TGTGCCAGCAGTGGCGGACGGGTTGAAAAACTGTTTTTT,CASSGGRVEKLFF
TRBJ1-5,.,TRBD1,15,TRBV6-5,TGTGCCAGCAGTTACACGACAGGGTCGGATCAGCCCCAGCATTTT,CASSYTTGSDQPQHF
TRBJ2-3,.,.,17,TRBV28,TGTGCCAGCAGTTTGTGGAGTGACAGCCAGAGCACAGATACGCAGTATTTT,CASSLWSDSQSTDTQYF
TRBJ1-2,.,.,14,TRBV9,TGTGCCAGCAGAACTACCTCGGCAGGCTGGGGCTACACCTTC,CASRTTSAGWGYTF
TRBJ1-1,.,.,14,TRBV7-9,TGTGCCAGCAGCTTAGTAAGCAGCGACACTGAAGCTTTCTTT,CASSLVSSDTEAFF
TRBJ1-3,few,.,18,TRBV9,TGTGCCAGCAGCGTAGCTGGGGCGGGCCAAAGCTCTGGAAACACCATATATTTT,CASSVAGAGQSSGNTIYF
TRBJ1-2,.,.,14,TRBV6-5,TGTGCCAGCAGTCCCACGTGGTTTCACTATGGCTACACCTTC,CASSPTWFHYGYTF
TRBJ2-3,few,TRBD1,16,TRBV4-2,TGTGCCAGCAGCCAAGTTTCGGGACAGGGGACAGATACGCAGTATTTT,CASSQVSGQGTDTQYF
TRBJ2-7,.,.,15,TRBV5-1,TGCGCCAGCAGCATGGCTGCTAGCCGTACCTACGAGCAGTACTTC,CASSMAASRTYEQYF
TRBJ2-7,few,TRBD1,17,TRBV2,TGTGCCAGCAGTGAGGGAAGGGGGGACAGGGCCTCGGGCGAGCAGTACTTC,CASSEGRGDRASGEQYF
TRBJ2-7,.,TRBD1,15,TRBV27,TGTGCCAGCAGTAAACTAGGACAGGGGATAGTCGAGCAGTACTTC,CASSKLGQGIVEQYF
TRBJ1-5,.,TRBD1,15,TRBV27,TGTGCCAGCAGTCCCGGGACAGGGGAGGGTCAGCCCCAGCATTTT,CASSPGTGEGQPQHF
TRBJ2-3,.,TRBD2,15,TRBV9,TGTGCCAGCAGCGTCGCGGGAGGGAACACAGATACGCAGTATTTT,CASSVAGGNTDTQYF
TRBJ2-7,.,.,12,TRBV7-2,TGTGCCAGCAGCTTAGGCGTCTACGAGCAGTACTTC,CASSLGVYEQYF
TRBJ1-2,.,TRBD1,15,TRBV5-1,TGCGCCAGCAGCGGGACCGGACAGGCTAACTATGGCTACACCTTC,CASSGTGQANYGYTF
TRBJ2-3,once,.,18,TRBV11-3,TGTGCCAGCAGCTTAGCCCAAGGGGGGACTATGTACCCAGATACGCAGTATTTT,CASSLAQGGTMYPDTQYF
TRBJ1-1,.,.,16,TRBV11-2,TGTGCCAGCAGCTTAATTTGGGGGCGCTTGAACACTGAAGCTTTCTTT,CASSLIWGRLNTEAFF
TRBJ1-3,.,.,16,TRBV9,TGTGCCAGCAGCGTAGAACCGAGAATACCCGGAAACACCATATATTTT,CASSVEPRIPGNTIYF
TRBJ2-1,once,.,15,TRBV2,TGTGCCAGTAAAGTCACCGGGAGCTCCTACAATGAGCAGTTCTTC,CASKVTGSSYNEQFF
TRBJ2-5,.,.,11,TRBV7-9,TGTGCCAGCAGCTTACAAGAGACCCAGTACTTC,CASSLQETQYF
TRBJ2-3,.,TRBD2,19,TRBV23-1,TGCGCCAGCAGTCAAGGACCGGGACTAGCGGGAGGAAGCACAGATACGCAGTATTTT,CASSQGPGLAGGSTDTQYF
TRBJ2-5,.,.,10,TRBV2,TGTGCCAGCGCACAAGAGACCCAGTACTTC,CASAQETQYF
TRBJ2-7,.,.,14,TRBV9,TGTGCCAGCAGCGTAGACGGCAGGAGTTACGAGCAGTACTTC,CASSVDGRSYEQYF
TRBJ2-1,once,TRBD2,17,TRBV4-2,TGTGCCAGCAGCCAAGCCGCCCAGGCGGGGGTGCACAATGAGCAGTTCTTC,CASSQAAQAGVHNEQFF
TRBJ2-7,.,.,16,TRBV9,TGTGCCAGCAGCGTGGGGGCCGGGACGGAAGCCTACGAGCAGTACTTC,CASSVGAGTEAYEQYF
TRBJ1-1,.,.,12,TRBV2,TGTGCCAGCAGTGAAGGGTTCACTGAAGCTTTCTTT,CASSEGFTEAFF
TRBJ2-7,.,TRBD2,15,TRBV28,TGTGCCACCGCAGTCTTGGGGGGGAAAACCTACGAGCAGTACTTC,CATAVLGGKTYEQYF